Detailed here is one T cell receptor (beta chain). Amplified material comprised TCR beta CDR3 regions derived from RNA transcripts. An opening RT-PCR round employed HTBI primers and preceded a second-round multiplex PCR. TCRdb itself ran the multiplex PCR reads through MiXCR, one entry per CDR3 protein. The sample has 1 million to 1.3 million distinct CDR3 sequences, 35% to 40% seen once; the top ten hold approximately 10%. The record originates from a study of Graves' ophthalmopathy and Graves' hyperthyroidism. Trimming took 8 bases from V and 7 from J, leaving 21 bases between them. CDR1 is LNHNV and CDR2 is YYDKDF in the germline V gene (reference sequence). The CDR3 extends over 14 amino acids.

V is TRBV15 and J is TRBJ2-7, with D possibly being TRBD1 or TRBD2 (6 bases each). The source material was peripheral blood or thyroid tissue (not recorded which). This clonotype was obtained from an adult man with Graves' hyperthyroidism. CDR3 bases: TGTGCCACCCAGGTGGGGGCGGGGAACAATGAGCAGTACTTC. Translation: CATQVGAGNNEQYF. The whole variable domain, remainder taken from reference TRBV15 and TRBJ2-7, is DAMVIQNPRYQVTQFGKPVTLSCSQTLNHNVMYWYQQKSSQAPKLLFHYYDKDFNNEADTPDNFQSRRPNTSFCFLDIRSPGLGDTAMYLCATQVGAGNNEQYFGPGTRLTVT.